This TCR beta chain is drawn from a study of OX40 agonist ivuxolimab in advanced cancers. Study-level findings and limits: Clones of CD4+ and CD8+ blood T cells grew by week 6 at doses of 0.1 to 3.0 mg/kg. CD8+ T cells averaged more expanded clones than CD4+.

The length of the CDR3 is 15 residues. Between the trimmed V and J ends, which lost 5 bases and 5 bases, there was a span of 16 bases. In germline, CDR1 is SGHVS, CDR2 FNYEAQ. Produced via immunoSEQ multiplex PCR; TCRdb's table is partial and in-frame only. The sample consists of about 76,000 clones, around 87% of them appearing once. Blood sampling took place at baseline, cycle 4 day 1, and cycle 7 day 1. This clone showed up just a few times. Its target is not known. The sequencing used CD4+ or CD8+ T cells sorted from blood, collected in a trial of the OX40 agonist ivuxolimab. The TCR comes from an adult with an advanced solid tumor such as melanoma, head and neck, liver or kidney cancer. The chain joins TRBV7-6 to TRBJ1-5; TRBD1 is a possible D gene (6 bases). Here the CDR3 DNA reads TGTGCCAGCAGCCTAAGTGGGACACCTCATCAGCCCCAGCATTTT. Translation gives CASSLSGTPHQPQHF. The variable domain in full, with the rest retrieved from reference TRBV7-6 and TRBJ1-5, is GAGVSQSPRYKVTKRGQDVALRCDPISGHVSLYWYRQALGQGPEFLTYFNYEAQQDKSGLPNDRFSAERPEGSISTLTIQRTEQRDSAMYRCASSLSGTPHQPQHFGDGTRLSIL.